This T cell receptor beta chain was sequenced during a study of long-term antiretroviral therapy in people with HIV. This clone was seen a few times. J gave up 4 bases and V 0 bases, and 5 bases lay outside the gene matches. The V gene's germline CDR1 is SEHNR and CDR2 FQNEAQ (reference sequence). The CDR3 is 15 residues long. Version v3.0 of the immunoSEQ assay ran at survey level. Sequencing was performed with immunoSEQ multiplex PCR; in TCRdb, only in-frame clones are kept and a portion is missing. Here the sample spans around 40,000 clones, 86% being singletons. The specimen was unsorted PBMCs, collected just before starting antiretroviral therapy. This sequence originates from a woman aged 18-29 years with HIV. The chain couples TRBV7-9 to TRBJ1-2; TRBD1 aligns across 7 bases. CDR3 amino acids: CASSLAETGPYGYTF. DNA for the CDR3: TGTGCCAGCAGCTTAGCGGAGACAGGGCCCTATGGCTACACCTTC.